The rows below give T cell receptor beta chains drawn from one sample of a study of technical replicates of blood from several donors. Here immunoSEQ multiplex PCR was the method, and the copy in TCRdb shows in-frame clones only, minus some. Here the sample spans 70,000 to 95,000 clones, 94% being singletons. The specimen sequenced was T cells isolated from PBMCs. Receptors originate from a human donor in good health. Each CDR3 is given with its conserved first and last residue.

j_call: TRBJ2-2
v_call: TRBV4-1
cdr3_aa: CASSQERPANTGELFF

j_call: TRBJ1-1
v_call: TRBV9
cdr3_aa: CASSPDPGQREAFF

j_call: TRBJ2-7
v_call: TRBV7-2
cdr3_aa: CASSETNGQGSYEQYF

j_call: TRBJ2-1
v_call: TRBV10-3
cdr3_aa: CAISGHSGSSYNEQFF

j_call: TRBJ2-7
v_call: TRBV6-1
cdr3_aa: CASSERVTYEQYF

j_call: TRBJ2-1
v_call: TRBV19
cdr3_aa: CASSISWASGGGVLGEQFF

j_call: TRBJ1-3
v_call: TRBV11-2
cdr3_aa: CASSLNFGQAGSSGNTIYF

j_call: TRBJ1-3
v_call: TRBV6-5
cdr3_aa: CASRSGVNANTIYF

j_call: TRBJ1-2
v_call: TRBV4-1
cdr3_aa: CASSQEVERATHGYTF

j_call: TRBJ2-7
v_call: TRBV6-1
cdr3_aa: CASSDPGTGSDEQYF

j_call: TRBJ1-6
v_call: TRBV5-6
cdr3_aa: CASSRRMNSPLHF

j_call: TRBJ1-2
v_call: TRBV27
cdr3_aa: CASSFLQGASGYTF

j_call: TRBJ2-2
v_call: TRBV7-6
cdr3_aa: CASSQGLAGAGGTGELFF

j_call: TRBJ1-1
v_call: TRBV30
cdr3_aa: CAWSRRGLNTEAFF

j_call: TRBJ2-1
v_call: TRBV27
cdr3_aa: CASGDTPVDEQFF